This paragraph covers one TCR beta chain sequence. This clonotype was picked up a small number of times. Its antigen target is currently unknown. No base-level quality is on record; no much larger clone is a single base apart. The record originates from a study of CD8+CD57+ T cells in acquired aplastic anemia (dated by TCRdb to 2016 to 2019). For context, the study as a whole: DNA extracted from sorted CD4+ and CD8+ cells had a mean of roughly 3.3 ug, with a range of roughly 0.17 to 27.4 ug. CD8+CD57+ expansion was defined as frequency above the mean frequency observed in healthy subjects.

Relative to germline, V is 5 bases shorter and J is 11 bases shorter, with 18 bases between their ends. The CDR3 goes from the cysteine to the phenylalanine over 13 residues. CDR3 DNA is the only sequence kept; it has 39 bases, read in frame from the first base. For CDR1 and CDR2, the germline V gene (reference sequence) lists LGHDT and YNNKEL. Expansion of CD8+CD57+ cells had been shown by flow cytometry in the patients chosen for sequencing. All patients had severe acquired aplastic anemia diagnosed by International Study of Aplastic Anemia and Agranulocytosis and Camitta criteria. At the time blood was sampled, none of the patients had received any therapy. The study deep-sequenced TCR repertoires of sorted CD4+ and CD8+ blood T cells from severe aplastic anemia patients and healthy subjects. In the USA, patient enrollment took place under clinicaltrials.gov protocols 00001620, 01623167, 00001397, 00071045, 00081523 and 00961064. Ficoll-Paque density gradient centrifugation was used to isolate peripheral blood mononuclear cells. CD4+ and CD8+ T cells were sorted by FACS or magnetic beads before DNA extraction.

Here is what the overall study found, with its caveats: CD8+ Simpson's diversity did not differ significantly between patients and healthy controls (P=0.060). Twenty-nine CD8+ CDR3 sequences were shared between patients and controls but appeared highly expressed in patients and within their immunodominant clones.

Profiling of TCR beta VDJ combinations and CDR3 sequences used genomic DNA as the template. TCR repertoire sequencing was run on an Illumina HiSeq 2000. The original pipeline was this. Repertoires were assessed using TRBV/TRBJ rearrangement plots, CDR3 size and DJ length profiles, and Simpson's diversity index. Whichever DNA sequence was most abundant in the deep sequencing data was defined as the immunodominant clone. CDR3 amino acid sequences were checked for sharing between subjects and were compared against published repertoires and the VDJdb database. The public reads were quality trimmed at Q25 with fastp and then assembled into clones with MiXCR by TCRdb, keeping productive beta chains. Identical CDR3 proteins give one entry, which carries the most common genes and DNA. The V and J calls come from TCRdb's annotation, not from the publication. This sample comprises hundreds of thousands of distinct CDR3 sequences, around 49% of them detected only once. Jointly, the top ten make up nearly 20% of the sample.

This TCR was sampled from a human donor with aplastic anemia. This chain is built from TRBV3-1 and TRBJ1-2; TRBD1 is possibly the D segment (6 matching bases). Sample: sorted CD4+, CD8+, or CD8+CD57+ T cells (not recorded which) from PBMCs. The CDR3 protein is CASSTGASCGYTF. Here is the DNA: TGTGCCAGCAGCACGGGGGCCTCCTGTGGTTACACCTTC.